The source of this T cell receptor beta chain is a study of regulatory T cells in long-lasting Graves disease. On the study more broadly: Persistent cases were those of Graves' disease that involved over 5 years of antithyroid drugs with positive TSH receptor antibodies.

Relying on iRepertoire HTBI primers and Arm-PCR of CDR3 regions, the team built TCR beta libraries. TCRdb reprocessed the multiplex PCR reads with MiXCR, giving one entry per CDR3 protein. The sample includes approximately 350,000 distinct CDR3 sequences, around 23% of them seen just once. In germline, CDR1 is MNHEY, CDR2 SMNVEV (reference sequence). The CDR3 spans 16 residues. V shed 8 bases and J shed 3 bases, with 22 bases lying between them. Indicated time point: persistent/refractory GD, antithyroid drugs over 5 years with positive TRAb. RNA from PBMCs was the source of the TCR library. The rearrangement links TRBV27 to TRBJ2-5; D gene unclear. This clonotype was obtained from a woman between 40 and 50 years old with Graves disease. Sequences were derived from peripheral blood mononuclear cells (PBMCs), sampled when the disease was refractory, from a patient treated with antithyroid drugs. CDR3 sequence (DNA): TGTGCCAGCTCACCCACCCCGTCGGGCAGCAAAGAGACCCAGTACTTC. Protein product: CASSPTPSGSKETQYF.